The 21 T cell receptor beta chains below all came from one sample that was sequenced in a study of cytomegalovirus exposure and HLA in healthy donors. Primers: 60 Vbeta forward and 13 Jbeta reverse. Method: immunoSEQ multiplex PCR; TCRdb's copy keeps in-frame clones and lacks some. This table has some 130,000 clones, roughly 73% appearing once. The specimen was PBMCs. Receptors were obtained from a male donor in good health and CMV-seronegative.

The rearrangement joins TRBV6-6 to TRBJ1-1; D ambiguous. The CDR3 runs to 13 residues. Trimming stripped 6 bases from V and 1 base from J, with 9 bases between. Germline assignment: CDR1 MNHNY and CDR2 SVGAGI (reference sequence). The CDR3 DNA sequence: TGTGCCAGCAGCAGCGGATCGAACACTGAAGCTTTCTTT. Translation gives CASSSGSNTEAFF.

Comment on this clone: At one end, the junction sequence differs from germline, possibly due to a read error. The chain links TRBV7-7 to TRBJ2-5; no clear D. The V gene's germline CDR1 is SSHAT and CDR2 FNYEAQ (reference sequence). This CDR3 spans 13 amino acids. CDR3 sequence reads: CASSVGFQETQYF. The CDR3, as DNA: TGTGCTAGCAGCGTCGGTTTCCAAGAGACCCAGTACTTC.

The gene calls are TRBV5-4 and TRBJ2-7; 9 positions match TRBD1. The CDR3 is 12 residues long. With V trimmed by 4 bases and J by 6 bases, 2 bases remained unmatched. The germline V gene has CDR1 SGHNT and CDR2 YYREEE (reference sequence). The CDR3 DNA follows: TGTGCCAGCAGCCCGGGACAGGGCGAGCAGTACTTC. Its translation is CASSPGQGEQYF.

V is TRBV21-1 and J is TRBJ1-5; the table's D gene call, TRBD1, was not cross checked with the DNA. TRBV21-1 is recorded as a pseudogene. The CDR3 extends over 16 amino acids. In DNA form, the CDR3 reads TGTGCCAGCAGCAAAGAACCAGGGCATCGCAATCAGCCCCAGCATTTT. Amino acids: CASSKEPGHRNQPQHF.

Only a few counts were recorded for this clone. This sequence joins TRBV4-3 and TRBJ1-1; 10 nucleotides agree with TRBD1. V trimming: 1 base; J trimming: 0 bases; junction bases outside the gene matches: 5. Per germline, CDR1 LGHNA and CDR2 YSLEER. The length of the CDR3 is 17 residues. The CDR3 is CASSQVGTGAMNTEAFF. In DNA, the CDR3 is TGCGCCAGCAGCCAAGTTGGGACAGGGGCGATGAACACTGAAGCTTTCTTT.

V usage is TRBV7-9 and J usage is TRBJ1-2, with D hard to call. The germline CDR1 and CDR2 sequences are SEHNR and FQNEAQ (reference sequence). This CDR3 spans 15 amino acids. The V gene lost 2 bases and the J gene lost 6 bases, with 16 bases spanning the gap. The CDR3 is CASSLPPSISHGYTF. The CDR3 nucleotides read TGTGCCAGCAGCTTACCCCCTTCGATTAGCCATGGCTACACCTTC.

This clone was seen only once. The chain employs TRBV4-1 and TRBJ2-7; the match to TRBD1 covers 8 bases. Germline V gene sequence: CDR1 MGHRA, CDR2 YSYEKL. V was pared by 0 bases and J by 2 bases, with 6 bases of the junction left unmatched. The CDR3 covers 16 residues. The CDR3 region has the DNA TGCGCCAGCAGCCAAGATCGGACAGGGCCCACCTACGAGCAGTACTTC. It translates to CASSQDRTGPTYEQYF.

As DNA, the CDR3 is TGTGCAAGTCGCTTCTTGGACAGAGCCAGTACTGGAAACACCATATATTTT. Its protein product is CASRFLDRASTGNTIYF. The chain uses TRBV12-2 and TRBJ1-3; the DNA was not compared with TRBD1, the D call given in the table. TRBV12-2 is shown as a pseudogene. CDR3 length: 17 residues.

The V call is TRBV5-4, the J call TRBJ2-1, with D maybe TRBD2 (7 bases). V was trimmed by 4 bases and J by 10 bases, leaving 15 bases between them. CDR1 and CDR2 (germline): SGHNT, YYREEE (reference sequence). The CDR3 is 13 residues long. The CDR3 sequence: CASSLSGGWEQFF. Written as DNA, the CDR3 is TGTGCCAGCAGCCTCTCGGGGGGCTGGGAGCAGTTCTTC.

With respect to this clone: One end of the junction varies from germline; a read error may be responsible. V is TRBV7-9 and J is TRBJ2-1, with 9 bases identical to TRBD1. Germline CDR1 SEHNR, CDR2 FQNEAQ (reference sequence). The CDR3 has 16 residues. The CDR3 DNA is TGTTCCAGCAGCAGCGGACAGGGGAGATCCTACAATGAGCAGTTCTTC. Its translation is CSSSSGQGRSYNEQFF.

This clone was counted between two and nine times. The chain recombines TRBV6-5 with TRBJ2-3, with D unresolved. Germline lookup yields CDR1 MNHEY and CDR2 SVGAGI. There are 12 residues in the CDR3. The V and J ends lost 4 bases and 6 bases respectively, with 8 bases between them. The CDR3 DNA sequence: TGTGCCAGCAGTTCCCTCGGGGATACGCAGTATTTT. Protein product: CASSSLGDTQYF.

This chain uses TRBV7-9 with TRBJ2-7, with TRBD2 matching 7 bases. V shed 5 bases and J 5 bases; nucleotides not matched to a gene: 9. CDR1 SEHNR and CDR2 FQNEAQ come from the germline V gene (reference sequence). The CDR3 contains 14 residues. In DNA form, the CDR3 reads TGTGCCAGCAGCCCCCGGACTAGTCAGAACGAGCAGTACTTC. Its protein is CASSPRTSQNEQYF.

The V call is TRBV5-1, the J call TRBJ2-2, with D possibly being TRBD1 (5 bases). CDR3 length: 13 amino acids. Between the trimmed V and J ends, which lost 4 bases and 6 bases, there was a span of 10 bases. CDR1 is SGHRS and CDR2 is YFSETQ in the germline V gene. Here the CDR3 reads CASSTQGAGELFF. DNA of the CDR3: TGCGCCAGCAGCACTCAGGGCGCCGGGGAGCTGTTTTTT.

This clone was picked up a small number of times. The V gene is TRBV18, the J gene TRBJ1-5; no firm D call. Germline lookup yields CDR1 KGHSH and CDR2 LQKENI. Between the trimmed V and J ends, which lost 6 bases and 11 bases, there was a span of 26 bases. This CDR3 comprises 16 residues. The CDR3 loop reads CASSQEIQRNLGAQHF. The CDR3 DNA is TGTGCCAGCTCCCAGGAAATTCAGCGGAACCTTGGGGCCCAGCATTTT.

The V call is TRBV7-2, the J call TRBJ2-7; tentatively, D is TRBD2 (5 bases). CDR3 length: 13 residues. V was cut by 7 bases and J by 1 base, with 11 bases left in between. Germline CDR1 SGHTA, CDR2 FQGNSA. The CDR3 reads CASTRDRSYEQYF. Written as DNA, the CDR3 is TGTGCCAGCACCCGGGATAGGTCCTACGAGCAGTACTTC.

This clone appeared a single time. CDR3 loop: CASSAGGGSLGYGYTF. In DNA, the CDR3 is TGTGCCAGCAGCGCCGGGGGGGGCAGTCTTGGATATGGCTACACCTTC. The chain uses TRBV9 and TRBJ1-2; D may be TRBD1 (6 bases). This CDR3 has 16 residues. Between the trimmed V and J ends, which lost 3 bases and 5 bases, there was a span of 20 bases. Germline CDR1 is SGDLS and CDR2 is YYNGEE.

This chain uses TRBV30 with TRBJ1-2; 11 bases map to TRBD1. The CDR3 extends over 13 amino acids. Looked up from germline, CDR1 is GTSNPN and CDR2 is SVGIG (reference sequence). J was trimmed by 8 bases and V by 5 bases; bases with no gene match: 7. The CDR3 sequence is CAWARTGGHGYTF. The CDR3 DNA sequence: TGTGCCTGGGCCCGGACAGGGGGCCACGGCTACACCTTC.

The chain links TRBV6-5 to TRBJ1-1; 8 positions match TRBD1. The length of the CDR3 is 15 residues. The V gene end was trimmed by 4 bases and the J gene end by 5 bases; junction bases not matched to a gene: 9. Germline-derived CDR1 and CDR2 are MNHEY and SVGAGI. The CDR3 loop is CASSWTTGVRTEAFF. The CDR3 nucleotides are TGTGCCAGCAGTTGGACGACAGGGGTGAGGACTGAAGCTTTCTTT.

The chain is built from TRBV11-3 and TRBJ1-6, with D possibly matching TRBD1 (5 bases). Trimming pared 5 bases from V and 8 bases from J, leaving 16 bases between. Germline lookup yields CDR1 SGHNT and CDR2 YENEEA. The CDR3 runs 15 residues. CDR3: CASSTRDSPDSPLHF. CDR3 DNA: TGTGCCAGCAGCACCCGGGACTCCCCCGATTCACCCCTCCACTTT. The full variable domain, rest sourced from reference TRBV11-3 and TRBJ1-6, is EAGVVQSPRYKIIEKKQPVAFWCNPISGHNTLYWYLQNLGQGPELLIRYENEEAVDDSQLPKDRFSAERLKGVDSTLKIQPAELGDSAVYLCASSTRDSPDSPLHFGNGTRLTVT.

The chain recombines TRBV5-4 with TRBJ2-2, with 7 positions matching TRBD1. Germline V gene sequence: CDR1 SGHNT, CDR2 YYREEE (reference sequence). V lost 0 bases, J lost 5 bases, and 10 bases stayed unmatched. This CDR3 is built from 17 residues. This CDR3 is CASSLARGTERTGELFF. The CDR3 coding sequence is TGTGCCAGCAGCTTGGCCAGGGGGACAGAGAGGACCGGGGAGCTGTTTTTT. Full variable domain (remainder filled in from reference TRBV5-4 and TRBJ2-2): ETGVTQSPTHLIKTRGQQVTLRCSSQSGHNTVSWYQQALGQGPQFIFQYYREEENGRGNFPPRFSGLQFPNYSSELNVNALELDDSALYLCASSLARGTERTGELFFGEGSRLTVL.

The chain combines TRBV5-1 with TRBJ2-1; D perhaps matches TRBD2 (5 bases). V was trimmed by 5 bases and J by 9 bases, leaving 15 bases between them. This CDR3 contains 13 residues. Germline CDR1 SGHRS, CDR2 YFSETQ. The DNA for the CDR3 is TGCGCCAGCAGTGAGGAAGGCGCGGGTGAGCAGTTCTTC. It yields the protein CASSEEGAGEQFF.